The rows below give T cell receptor beta chains drawn from one sample of a study of blood T cell repertoires in COVID-19. Profiled with immunoSEQ multiplex PCR; TCRdb holds only in-frame clones, not every one. The sample has some 350,000 clones, more than 85% seen once. Sequencing was carried out using PBMCs or T cells enriched from blood (not recorded which). The receptor set was obtained from a woman aged 25 to 39 who had recovered from COVID-19. Each CDR3 is given with its conserved first and last residue. The D gene is left open where the match is weak. Size is stated for part of the rows, as once, few or many counts, or as a class when the clone is expanded.

j_call v_call clone_size cdr3_length d_call cdr3_nt cdr3_aa
TRBJ2-7 TRBV5-8 . 14 TRBD1 TGTGCCAGCAGCAAACGGGACAGGGGGCCAGAGCAGTACTTC CASSKRDRGPEQYF
TRBJ2-5 TRBV7-9 . 15 . TGTGCCAGCAGCTTAGACGGTGGTAGCAAAGAGACCCAGTACTTC CASSLDGGSKETQYF
TRBJ2-7 TRBV10-2 . 13 . TGCGCCAGCAGTGATGGTCAGGGCGGCGAGCAGTACTTC CASSDGQGGEQYF
TRBJ1-2 TRBV15 . 14 . TGTGCCACCAGCAGAGATAGAGGAGGGTATGGCTACACCTTC CATSRDRGGYGYTF
TRBJ1-1 TRBV27 . 15 . TGTGCCAGCAGTTTTGCAGGGGCAAGGGACACTGAAGCTTTCTTT CASSFAGARDTEAFF
TRBJ2-7 TRBV10-3 . 16 TRBD1 TGTGCCATCAGTGAGTCGACACGGACAGGGACCTACGAGCAGTACTTC CAISESTRTGTYEQYF
TRBJ1-3 TRBV9 once 14 . TGTGCCAGCAGCGTAGCAGGGCCAGGGAACACCATATATTTT CASSVAGPGNTIYF
TRBJ2-1 TRBV3-1/TRBV3-2 . 15 TRBD2 TGTGCCAGCAATCGCGGCGGGGGGGCCTACAATGAGCAGTTCTTC CASNRGGGAYNEQFF
TRBJ1-2 TRBV5-8 . 14 TRBD1 TGTGCCAGCAGCTTCAGGGGGCTGGGAGTAGGCTACACCTTC CASSFRGLGVGYTF
TRBJ1-1 TRBV18 . 15 . TGTGCCAGCTCACCAGGGACAAACATGAACACTGAAGCTTTCTTT CASSPGTNMNTEAFF
TRBJ1-6 TRBV7-6 . 15 TRBD1 TGTGCCAGCAGCTCGACAGGGAACTATAATTCACCCCTCCACTTT CASSSTGNYNSPLHF
TRBJ2-5 TRBV12-3/TRBV12-4 . 13 TRBD2 TGTGCCAGCAGTTCTCTAGCGGAAGAGACCCAGTACTTC CASSSLAEETQYF
TRBJ2-7 TRBV5-1 . 13 . TGCGCCAGCAGCTGGGGGCCTATCTACGAGCAGTACTTC CASSWGPIYEQYF
TRBJ1-1 TRBV3-1/TRBV3-2 . 15 TRBD1 TGTGCCAGCAGCCAAGGACAGGGTTGGGACACTGAAGCTTTCTTT CASSQGQGWDTEAFF
TRBJ2-2 TRBV5-6 . 15 TRBD1 TGTGCCAGCAGCTTGGGGACAGGGGGCCTCGGGGAGCTGTTTTTT CASSLGTGGLGELFF
TRBJ2-1 TRBV7-2 . 11 . TGTGCCAGCAGCCCTTACAATGAGCAGTTCTTC CASSPYNEQFF
TRBJ2-7 TRBV20-1 few 11 . TGCAGTGTTCCCACGCCAGGAGAGCAGTACTTC CSVPTPGEQYF
TRBJ1-2 TRBV6-6 . 12 . TGTGCCAGCAGTTCGGGGGGCTATGGCTACACCTTC CASSSGGYGYTF
TRBJ1-2 TRBV24-1 . 14 . TGTGCCACCAGTGATGGCCGGGGAATGGATGGCTACACCTTC CATSDGRGMDGYTF
TRBJ1-1 TRBV5-3 . 15 . TGTGCCAGAAGCAGTTGGACAGCCATGAACACTGAAGCTTTCTTT CARSSWTAMNTEAFF
TRBJ2-7 TRBV7-2 . 17 TRBD2 TGTGCCAGCAGCTTAGTCGGTGCGACTAGCTACCCCATCGAGCAGTACTTC CASSLVGATSYPIEQYF
TRBJ1-5 TRBV6-5 . 15 TRBD1 TGTGCCAGCAGCCGACAGGGGGCCGTTAATCAGCCCCAGCATTTT CASSRQGAVNQPQHF
TRBJ1-5 TRBV12-3/TRBV12-4 . 13 TRBD1 TGTGCCAGCAGCCAGGACAGGAATCAGCCCCAGCATTTT CASSQDRNQPQHF
TRBJ1-1 TRBV18 few 14 TRBD1 TGTGCCAGCTCACCACCGACAGGGAGTGGGGAAGCTTTCTTT CASSPPTGSGEAFF